These 3 T cell receptor beta chains were sequenced from one sample in a study of T cell responses to AZD1222 COVID-19 vaccine. Profiled with immunoSEQ multiplex PCR; TCRdb holds only in-frame clones, not every one. The table has roughly 150,000 clones, 90% seen once; the top ten hold approximately 6.2%. Sequencing was performed on peripheral blood, taken 28 days after the second AZD1222 dose. The receptors derive from an adult who received the AZD1222 COVID-19 vaccine.

V gene TRBV27 combines with J gene TRBJ1-1, with 8 positions matching TRBD1. CDR1 and CDR2 from the germline V gene are MNHEY and SMNVEV (reference sequence). V shed 6 bases and J 6 bases; nucleotides not matched to a gene: 12. This CDR3 spans 15 amino acids. The CDR3 DNA sequence: TGTGCCAGCAGCCGGCAGACAGGGGAAGGAGCTGAAGCTTTCTTT. Translation: CASSRQTGEGAEAFF.

The chain couples TRBV28 to TRBJ2-7, with D perhaps given as TRBD1 or TRBD2 (5 bases each). Germline loops: CDR1 MDHEN, CDR2 SYDVKM. The CDR3 is made up of 15 amino acids. V lost 6 bases and J 2 bases, leaving 17 bases between the germline ends. In DNA, the CDR3 is TGTGCCAGCAGCCCCGGGGACGGCCGTACCTACGAGCAGTACTTC. As protein: CASSPGDGRTYEQYF.

The chain carries TRBV7-2 and TRBJ2-5; 16 nucleotides line up with TRBD2. This CDR3 has 19 amino acids. The V and J ends lost 5 bases and 5 bases, in that order; junction bases with no gene match: 14. Germline V gene data show CDR1 as SGHTA and CDR2 as FQGNSA. CDR3 in DNA: TGTGCCAGCAGCCTCGATCCTCCGGGACTAGCGGGGGGGCGGGAGACCCAGTACTTC. Residues: CASSLDPPGLAGGRETQYF.